What follows are 14 T cell receptor beta chains derived from one specimen sequenced in a study of beta chain features in type 1 diabetes. The sequenced template was cDNA made from the entire isolated RNA. Measured with immunoSEQ multiplex PCR; TCRdb has only the in-frame clones, and not every one. The top ten hold about 0.087% of the sample, which has hundreds of thousands of clones, 15% to 18% seen once. Sequencing used naive CD4+ T cells from blood. These receptor sequences come from a man aged 18 to 29 in good health.

This clone was seen only a few times. The chain joins TRBV18 to TRBJ1-1; TRBD1 aligns across 8 bases. The CDR3 has 18 residues. V lost 2 bases, J lost 3 bases, and 14 bases stayed unmatched. Germline values: CDR1 KGHSH, CDR2 LQKENI. CDR3: CASSPRAQPTGVYTEAFF. In nucleotides, the CDR3 is TGTGCCAGCTCACCAAGAGCGCAACCGACAGGGGTGTACACTGAAGCTTTCTTT.

This clone was recorded a few times. The J gene is TRBJ2-3, the V gene TRBV6-5; 14 bases are shared with TRBD2. J lost 4 bases, V lost 4 bases, and 1 base had no gene match. The germline V gene has CDR1 MNHEY and CDR2 SVGAGI. There are 15 residues in the CDR3. The CDR3 bases are TGTGCCAGCAGTTTGGGACTAGCGGGAGCAGATACGCAGTATTTT. Protein sequence: CASSLGLAGADTQYF.

A few counts support this clone. The V call is TRBV23-1, the J call TRBJ1-1; a possible D gene is TRBD1 (6 bases). TRBV23-1 is classed as an ORF, of uncertain function. Trimming shortened V by 0 bases and J by 1 base, and 15 bases separated the two germline ends. This CDR3 comprises 17 residues. The CDR3 bases are TGCGCCAGCAGTCAATCGAGGATGGGGACACCGAACACTGAAGCTTTCTTT. Residues: CASSQSRMGTPNTEAFF.

The CDR3 region is CASSTLAVSYEQYF. CDR3 coding DNA: TGCGCCAGCAGTACCCTAGCGGTATCCTACGAGCAGTACTTC. The chain recombines TRBV5-1 with TRBJ2-7; TRBD2 agrees at 7 bases. Trimming cost V 5 bases and J 1 base; bases outside gene matches: 6. Germline CDR1 reads SGHRS; CDR2 reads YFSETQ. The CDR3 has 14 amino acids.

The rearrangement joins TRBV6-6 to TRBJ1-1; 8 bases agree with TRBD1. The CDR3 has 14 amino acids. V shed 5 bases, J shed 2 bases, and the junction held 4 bases outside the gene matches. Germline-derived CDR1 and CDR2 are MNHNY and SVGAGI (reference sequence). The CDR3 DNA sequence: TGTGCCAGCAGTGAGGGACAGGCAAACACTGAAGCTTTCTTT. Its translation: CASSEGQANTEAFF.

This clone has a handful of counts. The chain has TRBV18 and TRBJ2-5; TRBD1 aligns across 8 bases. Germline loops: CDR1 KGHSH, CDR2 LQKENI. V lost 0 bases, J lost 2 bases, and 2 bases stayed unmatched. The CDR3 has 15 amino acids. The CDR3 here is CASSPPGQAQETQYF. DNA for the CDR3: TGTGCCAGCTCACCACCGGGACAGGCTCAAGAGACCCAGTACTTC. The whole variable domain, filled in from reference TRBV18 and TRBJ2-5, reads NAGVMQNPRHLVRRRGQEARLRCSPMKGHSHVYWYRQLPEEGLKFMVYLQKENIIDESGMPKERFSAEFPKEGPSILRIQQVVRGDSAAYFCASSPPGQAQETQYFGPGTRLLVL.

CDR3 in DNA: TGTGCCAGCAGCGCCCAAGGGGACACCGGGGAGCTGTTTTTT. As protein: CASSAQGDTGELFF. The V call is TRBV9, the J call TRBJ2-2; TRBD1 might be the D (5 bases). The CDR3 covers 14 residues. Looked up from germline, CDR1 is SGDLS and CDR2 is YYNGEE. V lost 3 bases to trimming and J lost 3 bases, with 9 bases between them.

About this clone itself: Other DNA sequences in the sample encode the same CDR3. The CDR3 bases are TGTGCCAGTAGTATAAAGGGTCGCACTGAAGCTTTCTTT. Protein sequence: CASSIKGRTEAFF. This sequence joins TRBV19 and TRBJ1-1; D is unclear. Trimming shortened V by 2 bases and J by 4 bases, and 8 bases separated the two germline ends. The CDR3 totals 13 residues. Germline CDR1 and CDR2: LNHDA and SQIVND (reference sequence).

This clone came up a few times. At one boundary the junction diverges from the germline segment, which might be a read error. The chain combines TRBV7-7 with TRBJ2-1; no clear D gene. Germline loops: CDR1 SSHAT, CDR2 FNYEAQ (reference sequence). This CDR3 has 15 amino acids. CDR3 in DNA: TGTGCTAGCAGCTTAGCCGGGCCTGTGGGAAATGAGCAGTTCTTC. Its protein is CASSLAGPVGNEQFF.

This chain links TRBV5-1 with TRBJ2-7, with 8 bases that match TRBD1. V lost 3 bases, J lost 4 bases, and 6 bases stayed unmatched. This CDR3 contains 14 residues. Germline CDR1 and CDR2: SGHRS and YFSETQ. CDR3 residues: CASSSGGLGYEQYF. DNA of the CDR3: TGCGCCAGCAGCTCAGGGGGCCTCGGATACGAGCAGTACTTC.

This clone occurred once. This chain links TRBV9 with TRBJ2-1; no clear D. V lost 0 bases to trimming and J lost 4 bases, with 8 bases between them. Germline V lookup: CDR1 SGDLS, CDR2 YYNGEE. The CDR3 is 14 amino acids. CDR3 protein: CASSVGWDYNEQFF. The CDR3 coding sequence is TGTGCCAGCAGCGTAGGATGGGATTACAATGAGCAGTTCTTC.

This clone appeared a few times. This sequence joins TRBV19 and TRBJ1-2, with TRBD1 matching 8 bases. The ends lost 5 bases at V and 3 bases at J; junction bases unmatched: 8. This CDR3 is built from 15 residues. Per the germline V gene, CDR1 is LNHDA and CDR2 is SQIVND (reference sequence). This CDR3 is CASSAQGAEDYGYTF. DNA of the CDR3: TGTGCCAGTAGTGCTCAGGGGGCTGAAGACTATGGCTACACCTTC.

V usage is TRBV7-3 and J usage is TRBJ2-3; 8 bases align to TRBD1. J was trimmed by 4 bases and V by 1 base; bases with no gene match: 7. This CDR3 has 16 amino acids. Germline V CDR1 and CDR2: SGHTA, FQGTGA. In nucleotides, the CDR3 is TGTGCCAGCAGCTTAAGCCCCGGACAGGGAGCAGATACGCAGTATTTT. Translated: CASSLSPGQGADTQYF.

This chain joins TRBV5-1 and TRBJ2-5; no clear D. The CDR3 is 13 amino acids. Trimming took 0 bases from V and 7 from J, leaving 10 bases between them. Per germline, CDR1 SGHRS and CDR2 YFSETQ. The CDR3 spells CASSLAEPPTQYF. The CDR3 DNA is TGCGCCAGCAGCTTGGCAGAGCCCCCGACCCAGTACTTC.